This entry concerns a single TCR beta chain. Its specificity is not known. Produced via immunoSEQ multiplex PCR; TCRdb's table is partial and in-frame only. The data hold roughly 130,000 clones, with roughly nine tenths observed a single time. These data originate in a study of T cell responses to AZD1222 COVID-19 vaccine. Study context: Second-dose schedules of about 4 or about 12 weeks were combined. General study findings and limits: Spike-spanning, vaccine-associated CD4 TCRs were dominant at 160-218 and 743-854. Nearly half of the spike-specific TCRs reportedly recognize variant regions that carry no mutations. Only a handful of AZD1222 recipients, roughly six in all, had baseline seropositivity.

The sequencing here drew on peripheral blood, taken on day 0 of AZD1222 vaccination. The sequence was collected from an adult in good health.

DNA of the CDR3: TGTGCCAGCAGCCAGGGAACGAACACCGGGGAGCTGTTTTTT. It translates to CASSQGTNTGELFF. The chain is built from TRBV3-1 (or the pseudogene TRBV3-2) and TRBJ2-2; D unclear. V was trimmed by 3 bases and J by 0 bases, leaving 5 bases between them. The germline gives CDR1 LGHDT, CDR2 YNNKEL (reference sequence). This CDR3 has 14 amino acids.